The 17 T cell receptor beta chains in this list originate from one sample, sequenced in a study of multiple sclerosis patients with progressive multifocal leukoencephalopathy. Repertoires were generated with immunoSEQ multiplex PCR, while TCRdb's copy carries only in-frame clones and drops some. Among over 20,000 clones listed, approximately 90% were seen once. Time point: around eleven months of natalizumab therapy. The sample here was PBMCs, taken from a patient treated with natalizumab. Receptors were obtained from a man aged 30-40 years with multiple sclerosis.

The chain couples TRBV7-2 to TRBJ1-4; D might be TRBD1 (6 bases). CDR1 SGHTA and CDR2 FQGNSA come from the germline V gene. CDR3 length equals 16 residues. The V gene lost 4 bases and the J gene lost 7 bases, with 19 bases spanning the gap. CDR3 residues: CASSSGDIGIAEKLFF. DNA for the CDR3: TGTGCCAGCAGCTCTGGGGACATCGGGATTGCTGAAAAACTGTTTTTT. Drawing the rest from reference TRBV7-2 and TRBJ1-4, the complete variable domain is GAGVSQSPSNKVTEKGKDVELRCDPISGHTALYWYRQSLGQGLEFLIYFQGNSAPDKSGLPSDRFSAERTGGSVSTLTIQRTQQEDSAVYLCASSSGDIGIAEKLFFGSGTQLSVL.

The V and J genes are TRBV5-1 and TRBJ1-4; D is unclear. The CDR3 contains 15 residues. Per germline, CDR1 SGHRS and CDR2 YFSETQ. Trimming pared 0 bases from V and 4 bases from J, leaving 10 bases between. The CDR3 sequence: CASSLDGVDNEKLFF. In DNA form, the CDR3 reads TGCGCCAGCAGCTTGGATGGGGTGGATAATGAAAAACTGTTTTTT.

This clone was observed once. This chain links TRBV27 with TRBJ1-1, with 7 bases matching TRBD1. The CDR3 is 14 amino acids. From germline, CDR1 is MNHEY and CDR2 SMNVEV (reference sequence). The junction had 9 bases not matched to a gene; V was cut back by 5 bases and J by 6 bases. Here the CDR3 reads CASSRPWDRSEAFF. The CDR3 bases are TGTGCCAGCAGTCGGCCATGGGACAGATCTGAAGCTTTCTTT.

The chain recombines TRBV6-5 with TRBJ2-7; D may be TRBD1 (5 bases). The CDR3 spans 15 residues. Germline V gives CDR1 MNHEY, CDR2 SVGAGI. The V end was cut by 5 bases, the J end by 0 bases, with 14 bases between. The CDR3 reads CASSVDILPSYEQYF. The CDR3 DNA follows: TGTGCCAGCAGTGTGGACATACTTCCCTCCTACGAGCAGTACTTC.

This chain joins TRBV7-9 and TRBJ1-4; 9 bases fit TRBD1. V shed 4 bases and J 5 bases; nucleotides not matched to a gene: 2. Germline V gene sequence: CDR1 SEHNR, CDR2 FQNEAQ (reference sequence). The CDR3 covers 14 residues. The CDR3 loop reads CASSSGQGNEKLFF. The DNA of the CDR3 is TGTGCCAGCAGCTCTGGACAGGGGAATGAAAAACTGTTTTTT.

The rearrangement uses TRBV7-8 and TRBJ2-2; D is unresolved. Germline CDR1 and CDR2: SGHVS and FQNEAQ. V shed 1 base and J shed 1 base, with 7 bases lying between them. This CDR3 has 15 amino acids. CDR3 residues: CASSLVQRNTGELFF. CDR3 coding DNA: TGTGCCAGCAGCTTAGTCCAGAGGAACACCGGGGAGCTGTTTTTT.

This rearrangement joins TRBV7-2 to TRBJ2-7, with D perhaps assigned TRBD1 or TRBD2 (5 bases each). V was clipped by 4 bases and J by 7 bases, with 14 bases between them. Germline V lookup: CDR1 SGHTA, CDR2 FQGNSA. The CDR3 is 13 residues long. The CDR3 spells CASSYHGAEEQYV. The CDR3 DNA reads TGTGCCAGCAGCTACCACGGGGCGGAAGAGCAGTACGTC.

The V call is TRBV10-2, the J call TRBJ2-2; D not certain. The CDR3 has 13 residues. The germline V gene has CDR1 WSHSY and CDR2 SAAADI. With 5 bases removed from V and 5 bases from J, the gap between germline ends came to 9 bases. CDR3 DNA sequence: TGCGCCAGCAGTCCCGTGGGGACCGGGGAGCTGTTTTTT. It specifies CASSPVGTGELFF.

V gene TRBV6-6 combines with J gene TRBJ2-7; either TRBD1 or TRBD2 may supply D (5 bases each). Per the germline V gene, CDR1 is MNHNY and CDR2 is SVGAGI (reference sequence). V dropped 6 bases and J dropped 0 bases, with 15 bases sitting between them. CDR3 length: 15 amino acids. The CDR3 spells CASSQPGRSSYEQYF. In DNA form, the CDR3 reads TGTGCCAGCAGCCAGCCGGGACGGAGCTCCTACGAGCAGTACTTC.

The V call is TRBV5-1, the J call TRBJ2-5; D is unresolved. The CDR3 is made up of 14 amino acids. The V end was cut by 2 bases, the J end by 2 bases, with 10 bases between. Germline assignment: CDR1 SGHRS and CDR2 YFSETQ. CDR3 region: CASSFIREQETQYF. In DNA, the CDR3 is TGCGCCAGCAGCTTTATAAGGGAACAAGAGACCCAGTACTTC.

This clone was recorded once. The chain couples TRBV7-9 to TRBJ2-7, with TRBD1 matching over 11 bases. CDR3 length: 16 residues. V was clipped by 4 bases and J by 4 bases; unmatched bases: 9. Germline V gene data show CDR1 as SEHNR and CDR2 as FQNEAQ (reference sequence). The CDR3 sequence: CASSYGQGAKPYEQYF. The DNA of the CDR3 is TGTGCCAGCAGCTACGGACAGGGGGCGAAGCCTTACGAGCAGTACTTC.

V and J are TRBV5-4 and TRBJ2-4, with D maybe TRBD2 (5 bases). Trimming shortened V by 9 bases and J by 5 bases, and 21 bases separated the two germline ends. The CDR3 sequence is 15 residues long. The germline V gene encodes CDR1 SGHNT and CDR2 YYREEE (reference sequence). CDR3 DNA: TGTGCCACTAAAGGGAGCCCGGCTCCGCAAAACATTCAGTACTTC. Its translation is CATKGSPAPQNIQYF.

V is TRBV4-3 and J is TRBJ1-2; D uncertain. This CDR3 comprises 15 residues. V was clipped by 0 bases and J by 0 bases, with 8 bases between them. Germline V gives CDR1 LGHNA, CDR2 YSLEER. The CDR3 region is CASSQEDTANYGYTF. The CDR3 DNA follows: TGCGCCAGCAGCCAAGAAGATACGGCTAACTATGGCTACACCTTC.

The V gene is TRBV6-1, the J gene TRBJ2-1; D remains ambiguous. Deletions cut 4 bases from V and 1 base from J, with 14 bases between. Germline loops: CDR1 MNHNS, CDR2 SASEGT. This CDR3 comprises 16 residues. CDR3 protein: CASSGTWGVSYNEQFF. In nucleotides, the CDR3 is TGTGCCAGCAGTGGGACCTGGGGTGTGTCCTACAATGAGCAGTTCTTC.

V and J are TRBV5-1 and TRBJ2-1; 11 bases fit TRBD2. V was pared by 1 base and J by 4 bases, with 7 bases of the junction left unmatched. The length of the CDR3 is 17 residues. The germline gives CDR1 SGHRS, CDR2 YFSETQ. The CDR3 loop is CASSLMASGRLYNEQFF. CDR3 sequence (DNA): TGCGCCAGCAGCTTGATGGCTAGCGGGAGGCTTTACAATGAGCAGTTCTTC.

This chain connects TRBV27 to TRBJ2-1; 16 positions agree with TRBD2. Germline V CDR1 and CDR2: MNHEY, SMNVEV (reference sequence). This CDR3 spans 20 amino acids. Unmatched junction bases numbered 19, after V lost 6 bases and J lost 8 bases. The CDR3 is CASRRSPGLAGGPSRDEQFF. The CDR3 bases are TGTGCCAGCAGGAGATCTCCGGGACTAGCGGGAGGGCCCTCGAGGGATGAGCAGTTCTTC.

The chain has TRBV29-1 and TRBJ2-5; 8 positions agree with TRBD1. In germline, CDR1 is SQVTM, CDR2 ANQGSEA. With V trimmed by 1 base and J by 5 bases, 9 bases remained unmatched. There are 15 residues in the CDR3. The CDR3 protein is CSVEAAQGAGETQYF. The CDR3, as DNA: TGCAGCGTTGAAGCTGCGCAGGGGGCAGGGGAGACCCAGTACTTC.